The 18 T cell receptor beta chains reported below all come from one sample, sequenced in a study of T cells in Graves' hyperthyroidism and ophthalmopathy. The source material, RNA transcripts, was used to amplify TCR beta CDR3 regions. The study used the HTBI primer set for a first-round RT-PCR of the TCR CDR3. TCRdb recomputed calls from the multiplex PCR reads with MiXCR, one row per CDR3 protein. The sample yields 300,000 to 450,000 distinct CDR3 sequences, approximately 14% seen once. The source material was blood. The receptors come from a woman aged 25-40 years with Graves' ophthalmopathy.

CDR3 residues: CASKKQRDRGYGYTF. The DNA for the CDR3 is TGTGCCAGCAAAAAGCAACGGGACAGGGGATATGGCTACACCTTC. The genes are TRBV28 and TRBJ1-2, with 10 nucleotides matching TRBD1. CDR3 length equals 15 residues. Germline CDR1 MDHEN, CDR2 SYDVKM. With V trimmed by 7 bases and J by 5 bases, 10 bases remained unmatched.

This clonotype was seen only a few times. This CDR3 reads CSVATTGGHSGANVLTF. CDR3 bases: TGCAGCGTTGCCACGACAGGGGGCCACTCTGGGGCCAACGTCCTGACTTTC. The chain recombines TRBV29-1 with TRBJ2-6; TRBD1 aligns across 10 bases. J gave up 0 bases and V 4 bases, and 6 bases lay outside the gene matches. The CDR3 consists of 17 residues. Germline-derived CDR1 and CDR2 are SQVTM and ANQGSEA.

Many counts were recorded for this clonotype. The chain uses TRBV5-8 and TRBJ1-2; 7 bases align to TRBD1. This CDR3 is built from 15 residues. J was trimmed by 3 bases and V by 4 bases; bases with no gene match: 9. Germline-derived CDR1 and CDR2 are SGHTS and YDEGEE. In nucleotides, the CDR3 is TGTGCCAGCAGCCCTACGACAGGGCGCGACTATGGCTACACCTTC. As protein: CASSPTTGRDYGYTF.

This clonotype was seen repeatedly, ten times or more. The J gene is TRBJ1-1, the V gene TRBV11-2; D is unresolved. Per the germline V gene, CDR1 is SGHAT and CDR2 is FQNNGV. The V end was cut by 5 bases, the J end by 10 bases, with 14 bases between. The CDR3 has 12 residues. The CDR3 protein is CASSPGQAPAFF. The CDR3 region has the DNA TGTGCCAGCAGCCCTGGGCAGGCGCCAGCTTTCTTT. Variable domain in full (rest from reference TRBV11-2 and TRBJ1-1): EAGVAQSPRYKIIEKRQSVAFWCNPISGHATLYWYQQILGQGPKLLIQFQNNGVVDDSQLPKDRFSAERLKGVDSTLKIQPAKLEDSAVYLCASSPGQAPAFFGQGTRLTVV.

This clonotype appeared many times. The CDR3 here is CASSFTGGGLETQYF. CDR3 sequence (DNA): TGTGCCAGCAGCTTTACAGGGGGAGGGTTGGAGACCCAGTACTTC. The V and J genes are TRBV7-3 and TRBJ2-5, with D possibly matching TRBD1 (8 bases). Germline lookup yields CDR1 SGHTA and CDR2 FQGTGA. This CDR3 comprises 15 residues. V was trimmed by 3 bases and J by 5 bases, leaving 16 bases between them.

V gene TRBV5-8 combines with J gene TRBJ1-4; D unresolved. The CDR3 sequence is 15 residues long. The V gene's germline CDR1 is SGHTS and CDR2 YDEGEE. The V gene lost 4 bases and the J gene lost 6 bases, with 16 bases spanning the gap. The CDR3 DNA reads TGTGCCAGCAGCCAAGGACCGGGGTTAGATGAAAAACTGTTTTTT. Protein: CASSQGPGLDEKLFF.

This clonotype was counted only a few times. The V and J genes are TRBV7-2 and TRBJ1-1; 7 nucleotides line up with TRBD1. The CDR3 has 13 residues. Germline lookup yields CDR1 SGHTA and CDR2 FQGNSA. V was pared by 7 bases and J by 4 bases, with 6 bases of the junction left unmatched. The CDR3 region is CASIRQGTTEAFF. Here the CDR3 DNA reads TGTGCCAGCATCCGACAGGGAACCACTGAAGCTTTCTTT.

This chain links TRBV15 with TRBJ1-4; TRBD1 matches 8 bases. CDR3 length: 15 amino acids. Trimming cost V 0 bases and J 7 bases; bases outside gene matches: 4. Germline-derived CDR1 and CDR2 are LNHNV and YYDKDF (reference sequence). The DNA of the CDR3 is TGTGCCACCAGCAGAGATCACAGGGGGAGTGAAAAACTGTTTTTT. Protein: CATSRDHRGSEKLFF. The full variable domain, rest sourced from reference TRBV15 and TRBJ1-4, is DAMVIQNPRYQVTQFGKPVTLSCSQTLNHNVMYWYQQKSSQAPKLLFHYYDKDFNNEADTPDNFQSRRPNTSFCFLDIRSPGLGDTAMYLCATSRDHRGSEKLFFGSGTQLSVL.

The sample holds many counts of this clonotype. The V gene is TRBV20-1, the J gene TRBJ1-5; 8 nucleotides match TRBD1. The germline CDR1 and CDR2 sequences are DFQATT and SNEGSKA (reference sequence). The length of the CDR3 is 13 residues. With V trimmed by 4 bases and J by 7 bases, 6 bases remained unmatched. As DNA, the CDR3 is TGCAGTGCTATACAGGGGGTAGGGCAGCCCCAGCATTTT. Amino acids: CSAIQGVGQPQHF.

The V and J genes are TRBV20-1 and TRBJ1-6; tentative D call: TRBD1 (6 bases). The CDR3 has 14 residues. In germline, CDR1 is DFQATT, CDR2 SNEGSKA (reference sequence). Trimming stripped 7 bases from V and 4 bases from J, with 14 bases between. CDR3 DNA: TGCAGTGTTCGGACAGTAGATTATAATTCACCCCTCCACTTT. It is translated as CSVRTVDYNSPLHF.

This clonotype was recorded at least ten times. This chain joins TRBV11-2 and TRBJ2-3; D is uncertain. Trimming removed 4 bases at V and 4 bases at J, with 18 bases between. The germline V gene has CDR1 SGHAT and CDR2 FQNNGV. The CDR3 is 16 amino acids. CDR3 in amino acids: CASSSTQPRIADTQYF. CDR3 nucleotide sequence: TGTGCCAGCAGCTCCACGCAGCCGAGAATCGCAGATACGCAGTATTTT.

Comment on this clonotype: A much larger clone is a single base away; this may be a read error. The chain combines TRBV28 with TRBJ1-5; a weak D match, TRBD1 (6 bases). Germline loops: CDR1 MDHEN, CDR2 SYDVKM. The CDR3 contains 12 residues. This CDR3 is CASGGTRQAQHF. The CDR3 coding sequence is TGTGCCAGCGGCGGGACACGTCAGGCCCAGCATTTT.

The CDR3 spells CASIRGYGYTF. The CDR3, as DNA: TGTGCCAGCATCAGGGGCTATGGCTACACCTTC. The V call is TRBV6-1, the J call TRBJ1-2; D may be TRBD1 (6 bases). The V end lost 7 bases, the J end lost 4 bases, and 7 bases lay between the germline ends. The germline V gene has CDR1 MNHNS and CDR2 SASEGT. The CDR3 sequence is 11 residues long.

In this sample, this clonotype turned up many times. This chain uses TRBV28 with TRBJ1-3, with no clear D. The V and J ends lost 2 bases and 3 bases respectively, with 8 bases between them. Germline assignment: CDR1 MDHEN and CDR2 SYDVKM. The CDR3 has 14 amino acids. The CDR3 region is CASSLDPVGNTIYF. The DNA of the CDR3 is TGTGCCAGCAGTTTAGATCCCGTTGGAAACACCATATATTTT. Together with reference TRBV28 and TRBJ1-3, the CDR3 gives the full variable domain: DVKVTQSSRYLVKRTGEKVFLECVQDMDHENMFWYRQDPGLGLRLIYFSYDVKMKEKGDIPEGYSVSREKKERFSLILESASTNQTSMYLCASSLDPVGNTIYFGEGSWLTVV.

This clonotype was counted a few times. The rearrangement uses TRBV2 and TRBJ1-6, with D tentatively TRBD1 (6 bases). In germline, CDR1 is SNHLY, CDR2 FYNNEI. The V end lost 5 bases, the J end lost 0 bases, and 11 bases lay between the germline ends. The CDR3 loop spans 16 amino acids. The CDR3 sequence: CASSQGRLSYNSPLHF. CDR3 in DNA: TGTGCCAGCAGTCAGGGGAGGCTCTCCTATAATTCACCCCTCCACTTT.

This clonotype was picked up many times. This sequence joins TRBV20-1 and TRBJ1-5; the D gene is possibly TRBD1 (6 bases). Germline V gene lookup returns CDR1 DFQATT and CDR2 SNEGSKA (reference sequence). The CDR3 has 17 amino acids. Trimming removed 0 bases from V and 2 bases from J, with 17 bases in between. In nucleotides, the CDR3 is TGCAGTGCTAGAGACCCTCAGGGAAAGGGGGGCAATCAGCCCCAGCATTTT. This gives the protein CSARDPQGKGGNQPQHF.

This sequence joins TRBV11-2 and TRBJ1-6; no firm D call. Germline-derived CDR1 and CDR2 are SGHAT and FQNNGV. Trimming removed 4 bases at V and 8 bases at J, with 12 bases between. This CDR3 comprises 14 residues. CDR3: CASSSRTVYSPLHF. Written as DNA, the CDR3 is TGTGCCAGCAGCTCTAGGACGGTTTATTCACCCCTCCACTTT.

This clonotype appeared many times. The CDR3 region is CASSPGDPSPPQHF. CDR3 sequence (DNA): TGTGCCAGCAGCCCCGGGGACCCCAGTCCCCCCCAGCATTTT. This chain connects TRBV6-2 or TRBV6-3 to TRBJ1-5; tentatively, D is TRBD1 (5 bases). Looked up from germline, CDR1 is MNHEY and CDR2 is SVGEGT. The CDR3 sequence is 14 residues long. V was shortened by 6 bases and J by 10 bases, with 19 bases between the two germline ends.